Following are 32 T cell receptor beta chains from one sample sequenced in a study of regulatory T cells in long-lasting Graves disease. The TCR beta library used iRepertoire HTBI primers with Arm-PCR amplification of CDR3. TCRdb itself ran the multiplex PCR reads through MiXCR, one entry per CDR3 protein. The profile shows a few hundred thousand distinct CDR3 sequences, 18% of them singletons. The sample's time point: newly diagnosed GD, antithyroid drugs for less than 3 months. The TCR library was made from RNA that had been extracted from PBMCs in TRIzol. The same sample was also used in a study of T cells in Graves' hyperthyroidism and ophthalmopathy.

The sequencing used peripheral blood mononuclear cells (PBMCs), collected at new diagnosis, from a patient treated with antithyroid drugs. The receptors were gathered from a woman younger than 45 with Graves disease.

This clonotype was seen many times. The chain combines TRBV7-2 with TRBJ2-7; D could derive from TRBD1 or TRBD2 (5 bases each). Trimming removed 4 bases from V and 3 bases from J, with 13 bases in between. The CDR3 runs to 14 residues. Germline lookup yields CDR1 SGHTA and CDR2 FQGNSA. The CDR3: CASSYRGPGYEQYF. The DNA of the CDR3 is TGTGCCAGCAGCTATAGGGGACCGGGCTACGAGCAGTACTTC. The full variable domain, its missing parts supplied by reference TRBV7-2 and TRBJ2-7, is GAGVSQSPSNKVTEKGKDVELRCDPISGHTALYWYRQSLGQGLEFLIYFQGNSAPDKSGLPSDRFSAERTGGSVSTLTIQRTQQEDSAVYLCASSYRGPGYEQYFGPGTRLTVT.

In its sample, this clonotype was seen many times. The J gene is TRBJ2-1, the V gene TRBV6-2 or TRBV6-3; D is possibly TRBD2 (7 bases). V lost 7 bases and J 5 bases, leaving 18 bases between the germline ends. Per germline, CDR1 MNHEY and CDR2 SVGEGT. The CDR3 extends over 15 amino acids. The CDR3 is CASTTPRGAHNEQFF. CDR3 coding DNA: TGTGCCAGCACAACGCCCCGGGGGGCTCACAATGAGCAGTTCTTC.

This clonotype occurred many times. V gene TRBV7-2 combines with J gene TRBJ2-7; D is tentatively TRBD1 or TRBD2 (5 bases each). Trimming removed 1 base at V and 7 bases at J, with 8 bases between. Germline V CDR1 and CDR2: SGHTA, FQGNSA. This CDR3 contains 12 residues. CDR3 bases: TGTGCCAGCAGCTTAGTAGAGGGGGAGCAGTACTTC. This encodes CASSLVEGEQYF.

The rearrangement links TRBV7-8 to TRBJ2-1; tentatively, D is TRBD1 (8 bases). Germline assignment: CDR1 SGHVS and CDR2 FQNEAQ. Trimming pared 1 base from V and 5 bases from J, leaving 21 bases between. This CDR3 spans 18 amino acids. CDR3 sequence: CASSLGPRGTGLDNEQFF. DNA of the CDR3: TGTGCCAGCAGCTTAGGTCCCCGGGGGACAGGACTAGACAATGAGCAGTTCTTC. The variable domain in full, completed from reference TRBV7-8 and TRBJ2-1, reads GAGVSQSPRYKVAKRGQDVALRCDPISGHVSLFWYQQALGQGPEFLTYFQNEAQLDKSGLPSDRFFAERPEGSVSTLKIQRTQQEDSAVYLCASSLGPRGTGLDNEQFFGPGTRLTVL.

This clonotype was observed many times. The chain uses TRBV7-8 and TRBJ2-3; D not certain. Germline V gene sequence: CDR1 SGHVS, CDR2 FQNEAQ. The V gene lost 1 base and the J gene lost 5 bases, with 10 bases spanning the gap. This CDR3 region has 14 residues. The CDR3 sequence: CASSLVAGKDTQYF. CDR3 nucleotide sequence: TGTGCCAGCAGCTTAGTAGCCGGCAAAGATACGCAGTATTTT.

This clonotype was seen repeatedly, ten times or more. The V and J genes are TRBV27 and TRBJ2-3; D gene uncertain. This CDR3 region has 13 residues. Trimming removed 4 bases from V and 0 bases from J, with 5 bases in between. Germline V gives CDR1 MNHEY, CDR2 SMNVEV (reference sequence). This CDR3 reads CASSYMSTDTQYF. CDR3 coding DNA: TGTGCCAGCAGTTATATGAGCACAGATACGCAGTATTTT.

The rearrangement joins TRBV20-1 to TRBJ2-1; 11 nucleotides match TRBD2. CDR1 and CDR2 from the germline V gene are DFQATT and SNEGSKA (reference sequence). V trimming: 6 bases; J trimming: 2 bases; junction bases outside the gene matches: 6. CDR3 length: 15 residues. CDR3 in amino acids: CSAKRTSGPYNEQFF. Here the CDR3 DNA reads TGCAGTGCGAAACGGACTAGCGGGCCCTACAATGAGCAGTTCTTC.

A note on this clonotype: One junction end does not reproduce the germline sequence, and a read error may be involved. The J gene is TRBJ2-3, the V gene TRBV20-1; 7 nucleotides align to TRBD2. The germline gives CDR1 DFQATT, CDR2 SNEGSKA (reference sequence). This CDR3 contains 16 residues. CDR3 protein: CSARGASGPHTGTQYF. The CDR3 nucleotides are TGCAGTGCCAGAGGGGCTAGCGGACCTCACACAGGTACGCAGTATTTT.

For this clonotype: This is likely an artifact of a read error, given a far larger clone one base away. The chain joins TRBV7-2 to TRBJ1-5; no firm D call. CDR1 is SGHTA and CDR2 is FQGNSA in the germline V gene. This CDR3 spans 14 amino acids. The CDR3 DNA is TGCGCCAGCAGCAGACCCACGGGGAATCAGCCCCAGCATTTT. It encodes CASSRPTGNQPQHF.

The chain couples TRBV19 to TRBJ2-7; 10 bases align to TRBD2. With V trimmed by 3 bases and J by 3 bases, 5 bases remained unmatched. CDR1 is LNHDA, CDR2 SQIVND, per germline (reference sequence). This CDR3 spans 15 amino acids. The CDR3 is CASSISAGGRYEQYF. The CDR3 coding sequence is TGTGCCAGTAGTATCTCAGCGGGGGGGCGCTACGAGCAGTACTTC.

Details on this clonotype: A single base separates this from a much larger clone, so it may be a read error. Likely a read error: the CDR3 ends without its conserved phenylalanine or tryptophan. V usage is TRBV5-6 and J usage is TRBJ1-1; D is perhaps TRBD1 (5 bases). Trimming left V 0 bases short and J 5 bases short, with 11 bases between. The V gene's germline CDR1 is SGHDT and CDR2 YYEEEE. This CDR3 region has 14 residues. The CDR3 nucleotides are TGTGCCAGCAGCTTGGACAGGAGATGGACTGAAGCTTTCTTA. Amino acid sequence: CASSLDRRWTEAFL.

This clonotype was picked up many times. The V and J genes are TRBV29-1 and TRBJ2-1; 11 nucleotides align to TRBD2. Per the germline V gene, CDR1 is SQVTM and CDR2 is ANQGSEA. This CDR3 has 13 residues. Trimming removed 7 bases from V and 4 bases from J; junction bases left unmatched: 3. CDR3 protein: CSGVAGGYNEQFF. DNA of the CDR3: TGCAGCGGGGTAGCGGGGGGGTACAATGAGCAGTTCTTC.

This clonotype was counted ten times or more. The chain employs TRBV28 and TRBJ2-3; 9 nucleotides agree with TRBD1. The CDR3 is made up of 16 amino acids. V shed 3 bases and J 4 bases; nucleotides not matched to a gene: 8. The germline gives CDR1 MDHEN, CDR2 SYDVKM. The CDR3 nucleotides read TGTGCCAGCAGTTTCACCGGACAGGGGTTCGCAGATACGCAGTATTTT. It translates to CASSFTGQGFADTQYF. The complete variable domain, with remaining parts taken from reference TRBV28 and TRBJ2-3, reads DVKVTQSSRYLVKRTGEKVFLECVQDMDHENMFWYRQDPGLGLRLIYFSYDVKMKEKGDIPEGYSVSREKKERFSLILESASTNQTSMYLCASSFTGQGFADTQYFGPGTRLTVL.

This clonotype was detected ten times or more. V usage is TRBV3-1 and J usage is TRBJ2-1; possibly TRBD2 for D (6 bases). CDR1 is LGHDT, CDR2 YNNKEL, per germline (reference sequence). The CDR3 consists of 16 residues. With 1 base removed from V and 5 bases from J, the gap between germline ends came to 15 bases. CDR3 in DNA: TGTGCCAGCAGCCAAGGTCTAGCGATAACCCACAATGAGCAGTTCTTC. Translation gives CASSQGLAITHNEQFF.

Regarding this clonotype: This clone may be a read error of a much larger clone one base away. This chain links TRBV3-1 with TRBJ2-7, with D hard to call. CDR3 size: 16 residues. V was trimmed by 4 bases and J by 2 bases, leaving 18 bases between them. The germline gives CDR1 LGHDT, CDR2 YNNKEL (reference sequence). For the CDR3, the DNA is TGTGCCAGCAGCCCCCACCCGAGACGTTCTACCTACGAGCAGTACTTC. It is translated as CASSPHPRRSTYEQYF.

The table lists this clonotype with many counts. The chain uses TRBV19 and TRBJ2-7, with TRBD1 matching 9 bases. Germline V gene lookup returns CDR1 LNHDA and CDR2 SQIVND (reference sequence). J gave up 6 bases and V 4 bases, and 10 bases lay outside the gene matches. The CDR3 has 15 residues. CDR3 sequence reads: CASSRKQGAPFEQYF. In DNA form, the CDR3 reads TGTGCCAGTAGTAGAAAACAGGGGGCGCCTTTCGAGCAGTACTTC.

The rearrangement joins TRBV5-1 to TRBJ1-1, with 7 nucleotides matching TRBD1. CDR3 length equals 16 residues. Germline V gene lookup returns CDR1 SGHRS and CDR2 YFSETQ. J was trimmed by 5 bases and V by 2 bases; bases with no gene match: 12. CDR3 in amino acids: CASSLENRGFLTEAFF. The CDR3 bases are TGCGCCAGCAGCTTAGAAAACAGGGGATTTTTAACTGAAGCTTTCTTT. Combining the CDR3 with reference TRBV5-1 and TRBJ1-1 gives the whole variable domain KAGVTQTPRYLIKTRGQQVTLSCSPISGHRSVSWYQQTPGQGLQFLFEYFSETQRNKGNFPGRFSGRQFSNSRSEMNVSTLELGDSALYLCASSLENRGFLTEAFFGQGTRLTVV.

The V gene is TRBV7-2, the J gene TRBJ2-7, with 7 bases fitting TRBD1. This CDR3 region has 15 residues. V shed 1 base, J shed 5 bases, and the junction held 8 bases outside the gene matches. Germline V gives CDR1 SGHTA, CDR2 FQGNSA. CDR3 sequence reads: CASSLEPDRVHEQYF. CDR3 DNA: TGTGCCAGCAGCTTAGAGCCAGACAGGGTCCACGAGCAGTACTTC.

Concerning this clonotype itself: Since a far larger clone is one base different, this is likely a read error. The chain recombines TRBV7-9 with TRBJ2-1; D may be TRBD2 (6 bases). The J call may be incorrect, as the DNA end agrees better with TRBJ2-5. The CDR3 has 13 amino acids. Germline loops: CDR1 SEHNR, CDR2 FQNEAQ (reference sequence). The CDR3 sequence is CASTIAEDETQYF. The CDR3 bases are TGTGCCAGCACCATAGCGGAGGATGAGACCCAGTACTTC.

V gene TRBV11-2 combines with J gene TRBJ1-1; the D gene is possibly TRBD1 (5 bases). The V gene's germline CDR1 is SGHAT and CDR2 FQNNGV. This CDR3 spans 18 amino acids. Trimming shortened V by 2 bases and J by 1 base, and 20 bases separated the two germline ends. This CDR3 is CASSLSFGTKMTNTEAFF. The DNA for the CDR3 is TGTGCCAGCAGCTTAAGTTTTGGGACCAAAATGACGAACACTGAAGCTTTCTTT.

In its sample, this clonotype was seen many times. The chain uses TRBV3-1 and TRBJ1-6; no firm D call. This CDR3 is 13 amino acids long. From germline, CDR1 is LGHDT and CDR2 YNNKEL (reference sequence). V was pared by 0 bases and J by 8 bases, with 5 bases between. The CDR3 spells CASSQDPDSPLHF. Written as DNA, the CDR3 is TGTGCCAGCAGCCAAGACCCTGATTCACCCCTCCACTTT. Variable domain in full (rest from reference TRBV3-1 and TRBJ1-6): DTAVSQTPKYLVTQMGNDKSIKCEQNLGHDTMYWYKQDSKKFLKIMFSYNNKELIINETVPNRFSPKSPDKAHLNLHINSLELGDSAVYFCASSQDPDSPLHFGNGTRLTVT.

This clonotype has a count of ten or more. The chain uses TRBV7-2 and TRBJ2-1; perhaps TRBD2 as D (5 bases). The CDR3 runs to 13 residues. Per the germline V gene, CDR1 is SGHTA and CDR2 is FQGNSA. Deletions cut 2 bases from V and 8 bases from J, with 10 bases between. Written as DNA, the CDR3 is TGTGCCAGCAGCTTACTAGCAGGCGATGAGCAGTTCTTC. Residues: CASSLLAGDEQFF. Variable domain in full (rest from reference TRBV7-2 and TRBJ2-1): GAGVSQSPSNKVTEKGKDVELRCDPISGHTALYWYRQSLGQGLEFLIYFQGNSAPDKSGLPSDRFSAERTGGSVSTLTIQRTQQEDSAVYLCASSLLAGDEQFFGPGTRLTVL.

The table lists this clonotype with a few counts. For the CDR3, the DNA is TGCAGTGCTAGAGTAGAGGGAACTGGAAACACCATATATTTT. Its protein is CSARVEGTGNTIYF. This chain connects TRBV20-1 to TRBJ1-3; D is uncertain. Trimming cost V 1 base and J 2 bases, with 9 bases left between them. CDR1 is DFQATT, CDR2 SNEGSKA, per germline (reference sequence). The CDR3 is 14 amino acids.

This clonotype has ten or more counts. The V call is TRBV5-4, the J call TRBJ1-4; D is uncertain. The CDR3 contains 15 residues. Trimming stripped 5 bases from V and 1 base from J, with 12 bases between. Germline V CDR1 and CDR2: SGHNT, YYREEE (reference sequence). The CDR3 here is CASSQDRVTNEKLFF. CDR3 nucleotides: TGTGCCAGCAGTCAAGACCGGGTAACTAATGAAAAACTGTTTTTT.

This clonotype was recorded many times. This chain joins TRBV6-6 and TRBJ2-3, with D perhaps TRBD2 (7 bases). V was cut by 0 bases and J by 9 bases, with 16 bases left in between. CDR1 and CDR2 (germline): MNHNY, SVGAGI (reference sequence). The CDR3 spans 15 residues. Here the CDR3 reads CASSYSREGGTTQYF. Here the CDR3 DNA reads TGTGCCAGCAGTTACTCGAGAGAGGGGGGGACGACGCAGTATTTT.

In this sample, this clonotype turned up many times. The rearrangement links TRBV14 to TRBJ1-1; TRBD1 is a possible D gene (6 bases). V gave up 1 base and J gave up 1 base, with 10 bases separating them. The CDR3 contains 15 residues. CDR1 is SGHDN and CDR2 is FVKESK in the germline V gene. CDR3 coding DNA: TGTGCCAGCAGCCAAGTTCCGACAGGGAACACTGAAGCTTTCTTT. Its translation is CASSQVPTGNTEAFF.

This sequence joins TRBV9 and TRBJ2-3, with TRBD2 matching over 10 bases. The CDR3 consists of 16 residues. CDR1 is SGDLS, CDR2 YYNGEE, per germline. V lost 3 bases and J lost 3; bases outside the gene matches: 7. The CDR3 is CASSGASGGLTDTQYF. The DNA of the CDR3 is TGTGCCAGCAGCGGGGCTAGCGGGGGATTGACAGATACGCAGTATTTT.

This clonotype was picked up many times. The chain employs TRBV5-1 and TRBJ1-2; TRBD1 is a possible D gene (5 bases). This CDR3 has 16 residues. Looked up from germline, CDR1 is SGHRS and CDR2 is YFSETQ. Trimming stripped 4 bases from V and 7 bases from J, with 23 bases between. The CDR3 here is CASSLGGGSEGVGYTF. Here the CDR3 DNA reads TGCGCCAGCAGCCTGGGGGGAGGCAGCGAGGGTGTTGGCTACACCTTC. Drawing the rest from reference TRBV5-1 and TRBJ1-2, the complete variable domain is KAGVTQTPRYLIKTRGQQVTLSCSPISGHRSVSWYQQTPGQGLQFLFEYFSETQRNKGNFPGRFSGRQFSNSRSEMNVSTLELGDSALYLCASSLGGGSEGVGYTFGSGTRLTVV.

This clonotype was seen at least ten times. The V gene is TRBV5-1, the J gene TRBJ2-1; 7 bases are a match to TRBD2. Germline V gives CDR1 SGHRS, CDR2 YFSETQ. This CDR3 has 16 residues. Unmatched junction bases numbered 15, after V lost 7 bases and J lost 5 bases. In nucleotides, the CDR3 is TGCGCCAGCTCTACTGGTTGGCGGGGGACCGACAATGAGCAGTTCTTC. Translating gives CASSTGWRGTDNEQFF.

The chain is built from TRBV19 and TRBJ1-5; D might be TRBD1 (6 bases). V lost 5 bases and J 6 bases, leaving 14 bases between the germline ends. The CDR3 length is 14 residues. Looked up from germline, CDR1 is LNHDA and CDR2 is SQIVND (reference sequence). CDR3 residues: CASSPPQGSQPQHF. The DNA of the CDR3 is TGTGCCAGTAGTCCCCCACAGGGAAGTCAGCCCCAGCATTTT.

This clonotype was recorded many times. V is TRBV11-2 and J is TRBJ2-1, with 7 bases that match TRBD2. Unmatched junction bases numbered 4, after V lost 3 bases and J lost 5 bases. The CDR3 is 14 amino acids. CDR1 SGHAT and CDR2 FQNNGV come from the germline V gene. The CDR3 is CASSFGTTHNEQFF. Written as DNA, the CDR3 is TGTGCCAGCAGCTTCGGGACTACCCACAATGAGCAGTTCTTC. Full variable domain (remainder filled in from reference TRBV11-2 and TRBJ2-1): EAGVAQSPRYKIIEKRQSVAFWCNPISGHATLYWYQQILGQGPKLLIQFQNNGVVDDSQLPKDRFSAERLKGVDSTLKIQPAKLEDSAVYLCASSFGTTHNEQFFGPGTRLTVL.

Ten or more counts support this clonotype. The V and J genes are TRBV10-1 and TRBJ2-3; D unclear. The CDR3 covers 16 residues. V lost 0 bases to trimming and J lost 0 bases, with 10 bases between them. Looked up from germline, CDR1 is WNHNN and CDR2 is SYGVQD (reference sequence). In nucleotides, the CDR3 is TGCGCCAGCAGTGAGTCGAGAACATATAGCACAGATACGCAGTATTTT. Its translation is CASSESRTYSTDTQYF.